The rows below give T cell receptor beta chains drawn from one sample of a study of shared clonotypes between healthy human individuals. Clones were read by immunoSEQ multiplex PCR, and TCRdb kept only the in-frame ones, dropping some. The table lists about 2.2 million clones, about 93% of them singletons, with roughly 1.7% in the top ten. Sequencing used naive CD8+ T cells from PBMCs. The receptors here all came from a man aged 18-30 years in good health. Some clones in this sample may be carry-over from other donors' samples. CDR3s include the opening cysteine and the closing phenylalanine or tryptophan. A D gene is named only where the DNA matches it firmly. Size is stated for part of the rows, as once, few or many counts, or as a class when the clone is expanded.

v_call	clone_size	d_call	j_call	cdr3_aa	cdr3_nt
TRBV18	-	-	TRBJ1-1	CASSPRGPGFTEAFF	TGTGCCAGCTCACCACGGGGTCCGGGATTCACTGAAGCTTTCTTT
TRBV27	-	TRBD1	TRBJ2-7	CASSLFAGTGRYEQYF	TGTGCCAGCAGCCTTTTTGCCGGGACAGGGAGATACGAGCAGTACTTC
TRBV29-1	-	-	TRBJ1-1	CSVEAGYKAFF	TGCAGCGTTGAGGCGGGTTACAAAGCTTTCTTT
TRBV27	-	-	TRBJ1-1	CASSFRDSGTEAFF	TGTGCCAGCAGTTTTCGGGATTCGGGGACTGAAGCTTTCTTT
TRBV5-6	-	-	TRBJ1-2	CASSFMSNYGYTF	TGTGCCAGCAGCTTTATGTCCAACTATGGCTACACCTTC
TRBV19	-	-	TRBJ2-7	CASSVPPGEQYF	TGTGCCAGTAGTGTCCCCCCCGGCGAGCAGTACTTC
TRBV10-3	-	-	TRBJ2-7	CAINEGSPYSYEQYF	TGTGCCATCAATGAGGGCAGCCCCTACTCCTACGAGCAGTACTTC
TRBV19	-	-	TRBJ1-4	CASSIVGPPNEKLFF	TGTGCCAGTAGTATAGTCGGGCCGCCTAATGAAAAACTGTTTTTT
TRBV4-2	-	-	TRBJ2-2	CASTPGGELFF	TGTGCCAGCACCCCAGGGGGGGAGCTGTTTTTT
TRBV7-9	-	-	TRBJ1-2	CASSPPPGSQNYGYTF	TGTGCCAGCAGCCCCCCCCCAGGCAGTCAAAACTATGGCTACACCTTC
TRBV19	once	-	TRBJ2-1	CASSLQGPWDEQFF	TGTGCCAGTAGTTTACAGGGCCCGTGGGATGAGCAGTTCTTC
TRBV18	-	TRBD1	TRBJ2-2	CASSPRQGRGELFF	TGTGCCAGCTCACCAAGACAGGGCCGCGGGGAGCTGTTTTTT
TRBV21-1	-	-	TRBJ1-5	CASSIPGQPYQPQHF	TGTGCCAGCAGCATACCGGGACAACCTTATCAGCCCCAGCATTTT
TRBV5-4	-	-	TRBJ2-7	CASSPGRTYEQYF	TGTGCCAGCAGCCCGGGACGGACCTACGAGCAGTACTTC
TRBV19	-	-	TRBJ2-1	CASSMRGLYNEQFF	TGTGCCAGTAGTATGAGGGGACTTTACAATGAGCAGTTCTTC
TRBV19	-	-	TRBJ1-5	CASSPIRESQPQHF	TGTGCCAGTAGTCCCATACGGGAGAGTCAGCCCCAGCATTTT
TRBV10-3	-	-	TRBJ1-5	CAIKASSNQPQHF	TGTGCCATCAAGGCCTCTAGCAATCAGCCCCAGCATTTT
TRBV23-1	-	-	TRBJ2-7	CAGRSQGFYRATSYEQYF	TGCGCCGGCCGGAGCCAGGGGTTTTACCGGGCAACTTCGTACGAGCAGTACTTC
TRBV6-1	-	-	TRBJ1-1	CASSGDTVWNTEAFF	TGTGCCAGCAGCGGAGACACAGTATGGAACACTGAAGCTTTCTTT
TRBV6-5	-	-	TRBJ1-2	CASSYEGSGGYTF	TGTGCCAGCAGTTACGAGGGGTCGGGCGGCTACACCTTC
TRBV28	-	-	TRBJ1-1	CASSSLGKYTEAFF	TGTGCCAGCAGCTCCCTGGGGAAGTACACTGAAGCTTTCTTT
TRBV4-1	-	-	TRBJ1-2	CASSRGGGTPNYGYTF	TGCGCCAGCAGCCGCGGCGGAGGGACTCCTAACTATGGCTACACCTTC
TRBV27	-	-	TRBJ2-1	CASSLGLYNNEQFF	TGTGCCAGCAGTTTAGGCCTATATAACAATGAGCAGTTCTTC
TRBV27	-	-	TRBJ2-3	CASRVGDYTDTQYF	TGTGCCAGCAGGGTCGGGGATTACACAGATACGCAGTATTTT
TRBV4-1	-	TRBD1	TRBJ2-1	CASSQAGQGENEQFF	TGCGCCAGCAGCCAGGCGGGACAGGGGGAGAATGAGCAGTTCTTC
TRBV27	-	-	TRBJ2-7	CASSFSGLGYEQYF	TGTGCCAGCAGTTTTTCGGGCCTGGGGTACGAGCAGTACTTC
TRBV4-3	-	-	TRBJ2-7	CASSPSWTFSHF	TGCGCCAGCAGCCCCAGCTGGACATTCTCACACTTC
TRBV10-2	-	-	TRBJ1-1	CASSADRNPNTEAFF	TGCGCCAGCAGCGCCGACAGAAACCCGAACACTGAAGCTTTCTTT
TRBV21-1	-	-	TRBJ1-5	CASSPRAPTQHF	TGTGCCAGCAGCCCTCGGGCCCCTACCCAGCATTTT
TRBV4-1	-	TRBD1	TRBJ2-3	CASSQTQGAVNTDTQYF	TGCGCCAGCAGCCAAACCCAGGGGGCCGTTAACACAGATACGCAGTATTTT
TRBV28	-	TRBD2	TRBJ2-3	CASSLLLAGSTDTQYF	TGTGCCAGCAGTTTATTACTAGCGGGGAGCACAGATACGCAGTATTTT
TRBV5-6	-	-	TRBJ2-7	CASSVEVGADEQYF	TGTGCCAGCAGCGTCGAGGTTGGGGCGGACGAGCAGTACTTC
TRBV5-1	-	-	TRBJ2-2	CASSSPPEGHTGELFF	TGCGCCAGCAGCTCGCCTCCGGAGGGGCACACCGGGGAGCTGTTTTTT
TRBV27	-	-	TRBJ2-7	CASSLSVSSYEQYF	TGTGCCAGCAGTTTATCTGTCTCCTCCTACGAGCAGTACTTC
TRBV4-1	-	-	TRBJ2-7	CASSQDHRESSYEQYF	TGCGCCAGCAGCCAAGATCACAGGGAGAGCTCCTACGAGCAGTACTTC
TRBV6-6	-	TRBD2	TRBJ2-1	CASSPEREPYNEQFF	TGTGCCAGCAGTCCCGAGCGGGAGCCCTACAATGAGCAGTTCTTC
TRBV30	-	-	TRBJ2-7	CAWSVALATLAYEQYF	TGTGCCTGGAGTGTAGCTTTGGCGACACTAGCCTACGAGCAGTACTTC
TRBV7-8	-	-	TRBJ2-1	CASSFSPGRSYNEQFF	TGTGCCAGCAGTTTTTCACCGGGACGGAGCTACAATGAGCAGTTCTTC
TRBV9	-	TRBD1	TRBJ2-1	CASSGRQGNLNEQFF	TGTGCCAGCAGCGGAAGACAGGGGAATTTAAATGAGCAGTTCTTC
TRBV5-4	once	-	TRBJ1-3	CASSFRGYGNTIYF	TGTGCCAGCAGCTTTAGGGGTTATGGAAACACCATATATTTT
TRBV29-1	-	-	TRBJ2-7	CSVEHRYEQYF	TGCAGCGTTGAACACCGCTACGAGCAGTACTTC
TRBV19	-	TRBD1	TRBJ2-7	CASQGQGTPYEQYF	TGTGCCAGTCAGGGACAGGGGACCCCCTACGAGCAGTACTTC
TRBV7-3	-	TRBD1	TRBJ2-2	CASSLTARTGGPGELFF	TGTGCCAGCAGCTTAACAGCTAGGACAGGGGGTCCCGGGGAGCTGTTTTTT
TRBV27	-	-	TRBJ1-5	CASSGGSNQPQHF	TGTGCCAGCAGCGGGGGTAGCAATCAGCCCCAGCATTTT
TRBV19	once	-	TRBJ2-2	CASSTRTEKLFF	TGTGCCAGTAGTACCCGGACGGAGAAGCTGTTTTTT
TRBV19	-	-	TRBJ2-3	CASSPQASAMKWGTQYF	TGTGCCAGTAGTCCCCAGGCTAGCGCGATGAAATGGGGTACGCAGTATTTT
TRBV5-1	once	TRBD2	TRBJ2-1	CASSYQTSGRSHEQFF	TGCGCCAGCAGCTACCAGACTAGCGGGAGATCGCATGAGCAGTTCTTC
TRBV5-5	-	TRBD1	TRBJ2-7	CASSPLDRGSYEQYF	TGTGCCAGCAGTCCCCTGGACAGGGGATCCTACGAGCAGTACTTC
TRBV11-2	-	-	TRBJ1-1	CASSLGPGRTEAFF	TGTGCCAGCAGCTTAGGGCCAGGGCGAACTGAAGCTTTCTTT
TRBV5-4	-	-	TRBJ2-7	CASSPHPGAGFSYEQYF	TGTGCCAGCAGCCCCCACCCAGGGGCTGGGTTCTCCTACGAGCAGTACTTC
TRBV28	-	-	TRBJ2-2	CASSSLRAPTGELFF	TGTGCCAGCAGCTCCCTCCGGGCCCCCACCGGGGAGCTGTTTTTT
TRBV27	-	-	TRBJ1-4	CASSLGQAATNEKLFF	TGTGCCAGCAGTTTAGGACAAGCGGCAACTAATGAAAAACTGTTTTTT
TRBV7-9	-	-	TRBJ1-1	CASSPGVFSLNTEAFF	TGTGCCAGCAGCCCCGGAGTCTTTTCCCTTAACACTGAAGCTTTCTTT
TRBV6-5	-	-	TRBJ2-3	CASSYVNTDTQYF	TGTGCCAGCAGTTACGTTAACACAGATACGCAGTATTTT